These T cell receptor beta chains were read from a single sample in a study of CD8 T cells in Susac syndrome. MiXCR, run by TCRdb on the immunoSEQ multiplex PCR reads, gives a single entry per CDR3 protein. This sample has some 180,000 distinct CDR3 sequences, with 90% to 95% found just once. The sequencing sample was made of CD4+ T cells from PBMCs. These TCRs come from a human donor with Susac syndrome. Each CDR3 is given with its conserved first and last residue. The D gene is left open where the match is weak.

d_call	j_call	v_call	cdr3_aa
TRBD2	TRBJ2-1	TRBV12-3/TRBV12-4	CASSSGLAGAWQFF
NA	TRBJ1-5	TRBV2	CASSDRGRNQPQHF
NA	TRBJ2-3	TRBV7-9	CASSFQNTDTQYF
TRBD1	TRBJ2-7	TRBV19	CASSSPGGGLNGTYEQYF
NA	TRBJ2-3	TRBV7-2	CASSTYRNTDTQYF
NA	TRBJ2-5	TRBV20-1	CSAQSSPQETQYF
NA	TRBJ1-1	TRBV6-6	CASSYFSGDTEAFF
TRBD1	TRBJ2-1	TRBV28	CASRVGQGIDEQFF
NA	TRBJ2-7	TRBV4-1	CASSLSFASSGRLSYEQYF
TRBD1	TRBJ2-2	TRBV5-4	CASSMDRSGGELFF
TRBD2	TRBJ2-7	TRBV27	CASSPEPSGRASDYYEQYF
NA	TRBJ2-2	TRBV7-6	CASSLQEDGELFF
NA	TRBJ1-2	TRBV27	CASSLSHTDGYTF
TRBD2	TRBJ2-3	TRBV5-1	CASSLTASGGEFPLTQYF
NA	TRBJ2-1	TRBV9	CASSVRSGQNYNEQFF
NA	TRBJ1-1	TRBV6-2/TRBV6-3	CASSYLGARNTEAFF
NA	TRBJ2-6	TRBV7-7	CASSTGSGANVLTF
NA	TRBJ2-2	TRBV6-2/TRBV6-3	CASRRLSGELFF
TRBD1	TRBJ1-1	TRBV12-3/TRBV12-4	CASRADRGGRTEAFF
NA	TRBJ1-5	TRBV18	CASSPLGGYSNQPQHF
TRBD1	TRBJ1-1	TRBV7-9	CASSLGQGMNTEAFF
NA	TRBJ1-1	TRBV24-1	CATSAGGGTEAFF
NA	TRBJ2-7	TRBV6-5	CASSYSVGRGAEQYF
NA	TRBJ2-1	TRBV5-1	CASSLTAVAYNEQFF
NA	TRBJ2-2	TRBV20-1	CSARAPFGSQSNTGELFF
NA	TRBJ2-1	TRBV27	CASSLLAAKEGEQFF
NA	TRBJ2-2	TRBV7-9	CASSLGAAGELFF
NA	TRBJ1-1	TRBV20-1	CSARVQGVYNTEAFF
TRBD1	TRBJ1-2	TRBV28	CASRPQGINYGYTF
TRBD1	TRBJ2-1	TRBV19	CASSMQGQGWYEQFF
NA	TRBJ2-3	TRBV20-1	CSARLPPKTDTQYF